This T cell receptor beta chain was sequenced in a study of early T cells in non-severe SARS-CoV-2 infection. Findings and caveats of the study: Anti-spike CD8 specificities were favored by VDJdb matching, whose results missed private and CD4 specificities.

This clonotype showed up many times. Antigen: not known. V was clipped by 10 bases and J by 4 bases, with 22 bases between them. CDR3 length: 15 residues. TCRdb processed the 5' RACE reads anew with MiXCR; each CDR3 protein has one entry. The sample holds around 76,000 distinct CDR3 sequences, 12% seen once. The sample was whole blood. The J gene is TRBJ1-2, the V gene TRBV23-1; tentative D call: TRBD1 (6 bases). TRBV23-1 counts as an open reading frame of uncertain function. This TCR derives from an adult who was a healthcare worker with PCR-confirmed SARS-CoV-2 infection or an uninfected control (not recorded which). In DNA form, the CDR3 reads TGCGCCACCCAAGGGGGTCTTGGAGGAAGCTATGGCTACACCTTC. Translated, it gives CATQGGLGGSYGYTF.